This passage covers 2 T cell receptor beta chains from one sample sequenced in a study of T cell clonotyping in hematopoietic cell transplantation. Noted time point: recipient sample about 28 days before transplant, after cytoreduction. Sequencing used immunoSEQ multiplex PCR; TCRdb keeps in-frame clones, though not all of them. The sample includes more than 70,000 clones, 95% to 97% of them seen just once. Material: peripheral blood mononuclear cells, obtained before stem cell transplant. These receptors came from a woman aged 50 to 60 with acute myeloid leukemia. Some clones in this sample may be carry-over from other donors' samples.

The gene calls are TRBV28 and TRBJ2-7; possibly TRBD1 or TRBD2 for D (6 bases each). The length of the CDR3 is 15 residues. Germline CDR1 MDHEN, CDR2 SYDVKM. The germline V and J ends were trimmed by 4 bases and 2 bases, with 15 bases remaining between them. The CDR3 bases are TGTGCCAGCAGTTCGCCTTCGGGGGCCACCTACGAGCAGTACTTC. This translates into CASSSPSGATYEQYF.

The chain joins TRBV28 to TRBJ2-1; D might be TRBD2 (5 bases). V was pared by 1 base and J by 7 bases, with 17 bases between. Germline assignment: CDR1 MDHEN and CDR2 SYDVKM. CDR3 length equals 16 residues. CDR3 sequence: CASSLYGAAGDNEQFF. The CDR3 coding sequence is TGTGCCAGCAGTTTATACGGCGCGGCGGGCGATAATGAGCAGTTCTTC.